The 5 T cell receptor beta chains below all came from one sample that was sequenced in a study of preoperative IRX-2 immunotherapy in early breast cancer. Using immunoSEQ multiplex PCR, the repertoire was profiled, and TCRdb retains in-frame clones only, with some absent. The table includes 40,000 or so clones, about 95% detected once. This sample's treatment: preoperative locoregional IRX-2 cytokine immunotherapy. The sequencing used tumor tissue, collected after IRX-2 immunotherapy. Receptors were obtained from a human donor with breast cancer.

This chain connects TRBV19 to TRBJ2-2; TRBD1 agrees at 9 bases. CDR3 length: 15 amino acids. The ends lost 6 bases at V and 5 bases at J; junction bases unmatched: 7. The germline gives CDR1 LNHDA, CDR2 SQIVND (reference sequence). DNA for the CDR3: TGTGCCAGTAGACCCGGGACAGGGAGAACCGGGGAGCTGTTTTTT. This translates into CASRPGTGRTGELFF. Using reference TRBV19 and TRBJ2-2 for the parts outside the CDR3, the full variable domain is DGGITQSPKYLFRKEGQNVTLSCEQNLNHDAMYWYRQDPGQGLRLIYYSQIVNDFQKGDIAEGYSVSREKKESFPLTVTSAQKNPTAFYLCASRPGTGRTGELFFGEGSRLTVL.

The chain recombines TRBV4-2 with TRBJ2-7; 12 bases fit TRBD2. The V gene end was trimmed by 1 base and the J gene end by 2 bases; junction bases not matched to a gene: 0. The CDR3 is 15 residues long. From germline, CDR1 is LGHNA and CDR2 YNFKEQ. The CDR3 DNA reads TGTGCCAGCAGCCAAGGGACTAGCGGGACCTACGAGCAGTACTTC. Encoded protein: CASSQGTSGTYEQYF.

This rearrangement joins TRBV7-2 to TRBJ2-5; no reliable D call. The germline V gene has CDR1 SGHTA and CDR2 FQGNSA. V shed 4 bases and J shed 5 bases, with 8 bases lying between them. The CDR3 loop spans 12 amino acids. Here the CDR3 DNA reads TGTGCCAGCAGCTATTGGAAGGAGACCCAGTACTTC. It yields the protein CASSYWKETQYF.

The rearrangement links TRBV5-1 to TRBJ1-1, with unresolved D. The CDR3 runs to 13 residues. V lost 1 base and J 0 bases, leaving 4 bases between the germline ends. Looked up from germline, CDR1 is SGHRS and CDR2 is YFSETQ. The CDR3 here is CASSLTVNTEAFF. DNA of the CDR3: TGCGCCAGCAGCTTGACCGTGAACACTGAAGCTTTCTTT.

This chain connects TRBV25-1 to TRBJ1-2; D ambiguous. Germline CDR1 MGHDK, CDR2 SYGVNS. The CDR3 spans 13 residues. Trimming cost V 2 bases and J 5 bases, with 9 bases left between them. The CDR3 DNA follows: TGTGCCAGCAGTGAACCGAGAAGATATGGCTACACCTTC. The encoded protein is CASSEPRRYGYTF.